These T cell receptor beta chains were read from a single sample in a study of radiotherapy plus CTLA-4 blockade in lung cancer. This table comes from immunoSEQ multiplex PCR, and its TCRdb copy is limited to in-frame clones, with some not included. The data show approximately 80,000 clones, 84% seen once. Source: peripheral blood, taken from a patient treated with radiotherapy plus ipilimumab. The receptors shown here come from a human donor with non-small cell lung cancer who had stable disease on radiotherapy plus ipilimumab. CDR3s include the opening cysteine and the closing phenylalanine or tryptophan. Fields, in order: clone size, D gene, J gene, V gene, CDR3 protein, CDR3 DNA. D genes are given only for firm matches. For some rows the clone size is stated as once, few or many, or as a class when expanded; others skip it.

abundance: -
d_gene: TRBD1
j_gene: TRBJ2-2
v_gene: TRBV27
CDR3aa: CASRRQGYTGELFF
CDR3nt: TGTGCCAGCAGGAGACAGGGTTACACCGGGGAGCTGTTTTTT

abundance: -
d_gene: -
j_gene: TRBJ1-3
v_gene: TRBV23-1
CDR3aa: CASSHREPGNTIYF
CDR3nt: TGCGCCAGCAGCCACAGGGAACCTGGAAACACCATATATTTT

abundance: -
d_gene: TRBD2
j_gene: TRBJ2-7
v_gene: TRBV11-1
CDR3aa: CASSRTSGILSYEQYF
CDR3nt: TGTGCCAGCAGCCGGACTAGCGGGATCCTTTCCTACGAGCAGTACTTC

abundance: -
d_gene: -
j_gene: TRBJ1-4
v_gene: TRBV7-9
CDR3aa: CASSLAGTKGEKLFF
CDR3nt: TGTGCCAGCAGCTTAGCAGGGACCAAGGGGGAAAAACTGTTTTTT

abundance: -
d_gene: -
j_gene: TRBJ2-2
v_gene: TRBV9
CDR3aa: CASAAPRGRMNTGELFF
CDR3nt: TGTGCCAGCGCGGCCCCCAGGGGCCGGATGAACACCGGGGAGCTGTTTTTT

abundance: once
d_gene: TRBD1
j_gene: TRBJ2-7
v_gene: TRBV10-1
CDR3aa: CASSAIQGSYEQYF
CDR3nt: TGCGCCAGCAGTGCGATACAGGGGTCCTACGAGCAGTACTTC

abundance: -
d_gene: TRBD1
j_gene: TRBJ1-4
v_gene: TRBV29-1
CDR3aa: CSAGTGAWELFF
CDR3nt: TGCAGCGCAGGGACAGGGGCATGGGAACTGTTTTTT

abundance: once
d_gene: -
j_gene: TRBJ1-1
v_gene: TRBV5-6
CDR3aa: CASNQQGRNTEAFF
CDR3nt: TGTGCCAGCAACCAACAGGGAAGAAACACTGAAGCTTTCTTT

abundance: -
d_gene: TRBD1
j_gene: TRBJ2-7
v_gene: TRBV5-4
CDR3aa: CASSQDRAKYEQYF
CDR3nt: TGTGCCAGCAGCCAGGACAGGGCAAAGTACGAGCAGTACTTC

abundance: -
d_gene: -
j_gene: TRBJ2-7
v_gene: TRBV28
CDR3aa: CASRGSHGGEQYF
CDR3nt: TGTGCCAGCAGGGGGTCCCACGGGGGCGAGCAGTACTTC

abundance: -
d_gene: -
j_gene: TRBJ2-2
v_gene: TRBV7-8
CDR3aa: CASSFRTFGTGELFF
CDR3nt: TGTGCCAGCAGCTTCCGAACTTTCGGCACCGGGGAGCTGTTTTTT

abundance: once
d_gene: TRBD2
j_gene: TRBJ2-7
v_gene: TRBV10-3
CDR3aa: CAISEGLAGDEQYF
CDR3nt: TGTGCCATCAGTGAGGGACTAGCGGGAGACGAGCAGTACTTC

abundance: once
d_gene: -
j_gene: TRBJ1-5
v_gene: TRBV6-5
CDR3aa: CASSYRQHGNQHF
CDR3nt: TGTGCCAGCAGTTATAGACAGCATGGAAATCAGCATTTT

abundance: -
d_gene: -
j_gene: TRBJ2-6
v_gene: TRBV27
CDR3aa: CASSFHGVFGSGANVLTF
CDR3nt: TGTGCCAGCAGTTTTCACGGGGTCTTTGGGTCTGGGGCCAACGTCCTGACTTTC

abundance: -
d_gene: -
j_gene: TRBJ2-7
v_gene: TRBV10-2
CDR3aa: CASSEGDFLYEQYF
CDR3nt: TGCGCCAGCAGTGAGGGGGACTTCCTATACGAGCAGTACTTC

abundance: -
d_gene: -
j_gene: TRBJ2-5
v_gene: TRBV28
CDR3aa: CASSLRETQYF
CDR3nt: TGTGCCAGCAGTTTACGAGAGACCCAGTACTTC

abundance: -
d_gene: TRBD2
j_gene: TRBJ2-2
v_gene: TRBV27
CDR3aa: CASSSPPASGAYPNTGELFF
CDR3nt: TGTGCCAGCAGTTCTCCCCCTGCTAGCGGGGCCTACCCGAACACCGGGGAGCTGTTTTTT

abundance: -
d_gene: -
j_gene: TRBJ1-3
v_gene: TRBV9
CDR3aa: CASSPGGTSGNTIYF
CDR3nt: TGTGCCAGCAGCCCGGGGGGTACCTCTGGAAACACCATATATTTT

abundance: -
d_gene: -
j_gene: TRBJ1-6
v_gene: TRBV4-1
CDR3aa: CASSPEFSGNSPLHF
CDR3nt: TGCGCCAGCAGCCCAGAATTTAGTGGGAATTCACCCCTCCACTTT

abundance: -
d_gene: -
j_gene: TRBJ2-7
v_gene: TRBV27
CDR3aa: CASSLRSGPTYEQYF
CDR3nt: TGTGCCAGCAGTCTAAGGTCGGGGCCTACCTACGAGCAGTACTTC

abundance: -
d_gene: TRBD1
j_gene: TRBJ1-2
v_gene: TRBV5-1
CDR3aa: CASSLGGRQGTVYGYTF
CDR3nt: TGCGCCAGCAGCTTGGGGGGTAGACAGGGAACGGTCTATGGCTACACCTTC

abundance: -
d_gene: TRBD2
j_gene: TRBJ2-7
v_gene: TRBV7-2
CDR3aa: CASSPPGGYAYEQYF
CDR3nt: TGTGCCAGCAGCCCTCCGGGGGGATACGCCTACGAGCAGTACTTC

abundance: -
d_gene: TRBD2
j_gene: TRBJ2-1
v_gene: TRBV11-2
CDR3aa: CASSRTSGSYNEQFF
CDR3nt: TGTGCCAGCAGCAGGACTAGCGGGAGCTACAATGAGCAGTTCTTC

abundance: -
d_gene: -
j_gene: TRBJ1-5
v_gene: TRBV19
CDR3aa: CASSIDQGTWQPQHF
CDR3nt: TGTGCCAGTTCTATAGATCAGGGGACGTGGCAGCCCCAGCATTTT

abundance: -
d_gene: TRBD2
j_gene: TRBJ2-1
v_gene: TRBV19
CDR3aa: CASSIAGGDEQFF
CDR3nt: TGTGCCAGTAGTATAGCGGGAGGGGATGAGCAGTTCTTC

abundance: -
d_gene: -
j_gene: TRBJ1-1
v_gene: TRBV9
CDR3aa: CASSVSGGGTEAFF
CDR3nt: TGTGCCAGCAGCGTTTCCGGAGGGGGGACTGAAGCTTTCTTT

abundance: -
d_gene: -
j_gene: TRBJ1-1
v_gene: TRBV6-6
CDR3aa: CASSAYVEAFF
CDR3nt: TGTGCCAGCAGTGCCTACGTTGAAGCTTTCTTT

abundance: -
d_gene: -
j_gene: TRBJ2-3
v_gene: TRBV27
CDR3aa: CASSFRARGDTDTQYF
CDR3nt: TGTGCCAGCAGTTTTAGGGCCAGGGGTGACACAGATACGCAGTATTTT

abundance: -
d_gene: TRBD2
j_gene: TRBJ2-1
v_gene: TRBV29-1
CDR3aa: CSVVRTSGYNEQFF
CDR3nt: TGCAGCGTTGTTAGGACTAGCGGTTACAATGAGCAGTTCTTC

abundance: -
d_gene: -
j_gene: TRBJ1-5
v_gene: TRBV12-5
CDR3aa: CASGPPANQPQHF
CDR3nt: TGTGCTAGTGGTCCCCCGGCTAATCAGCCCCAGCATTTT

abundance: -
d_gene: -
j_gene: TRBJ1-3
v_gene: TRBV7-6
CDR3aa: CASSPQQYSGNTIYF
CDR3nt: TGTGCCAGCAGCCCGCAGCAGTACTCTGGAAACACCATATATTTT

abundance: -
d_gene: -
j_gene: TRBJ2-5
v_gene: TRBV5-1
CDR3aa: CASSPRMRQETQYF
CDR3nt: TGCGCCAGCAGCCCGAGGATGAGACAAGAGACCCAGTACTTC

abundance: -
d_gene: TRBD1
j_gene: TRBJ2-3
v_gene: TRBV5-1
CDR3aa: CASSRDRGTDTQYF
CDR3nt: TGCGCCAGCAGCCGGGACAGGGGAACAGATACGCAGTATTTT

abundance: -
d_gene: -
j_gene: TRBJ2-3
v_gene: TRBV30
CDR3aa: CAWSVGGRADTQYF
CDR3nt: TGTGCCTGGAGTGTCGGGGGAAGAGCAGATACGCAGTATTTT

abundance: -
d_gene: TRBD1
j_gene: TRBJ1-1
v_gene: TRBV18
CDR3aa: CASSPAGQGFMNTEAFF
CDR3nt: TGTGCCAGCTCACCCGCGGGACAGGGTTTCATGAACACTGAAGCTTTCTTT

abundance: -
d_gene: -
j_gene: TRBJ2-3
v_gene: TRBV27
CDR3aa: CASSLSTRLGDTQYF
CDR3nt: TGTGCCAGCAGTTTATCGACGAGACTCGGGGATACGCAGTATTTT

abundance: -
d_gene: -
j_gene: TRBJ1-3
v_gene: TRBV19
CDR3aa: CASSTGFTGGNTIYF
CDR3nt: TGTGCCAGTAGTACAGGGTTTACGGGTGGAAACACCATATATTTT

abundance: -
d_gene: TRBD1
j_gene: TRBJ2-5
v_gene: TRBV19
CDR3aa: CASSPYQGARETQYF
CDR3nt: TGTGCCAGTAGTCCCTACCAGGGGGCGCGAGAGACCCAGTACTTC

abundance: -
d_gene: TRBD1
j_gene: TRBJ1-5
v_gene: TRBV9
CDR3aa: CASSVTGVHQPQHF
CDR3nt: TGTGCCAGCAGCGTGACAGGGGTACATCAGCCCCAGCATTTT

abundance: -
d_gene: -
j_gene: TRBJ1-5
v_gene: TRBV5-1
CDR3aa: CASKPDTYSNQPQHF
CDR3nt: TGCGCCAGCAAACCGGACACCTATAGCAATCAGCCCCAGCATTTT

abundance: -
d_gene: TRBD1
j_gene: TRBJ2-2
v_gene: TRBV18
CDR3aa: CASSPPPGQGVLRTGELFF
CDR3nt: TGTGCCAGCTCACCACCCCCCGGACAGGGAGTGTTGAGGACCGGGGAGCTGTTTTTT

abundance: -
d_gene: -
j_gene: TRBJ1-3
v_gene: TRBV4-1
CDR3aa: CASSQARGNTIYF
CDR3nt: TGCGCCAGCAGCCAAGCTAGGGGAAACACCATATATTTT